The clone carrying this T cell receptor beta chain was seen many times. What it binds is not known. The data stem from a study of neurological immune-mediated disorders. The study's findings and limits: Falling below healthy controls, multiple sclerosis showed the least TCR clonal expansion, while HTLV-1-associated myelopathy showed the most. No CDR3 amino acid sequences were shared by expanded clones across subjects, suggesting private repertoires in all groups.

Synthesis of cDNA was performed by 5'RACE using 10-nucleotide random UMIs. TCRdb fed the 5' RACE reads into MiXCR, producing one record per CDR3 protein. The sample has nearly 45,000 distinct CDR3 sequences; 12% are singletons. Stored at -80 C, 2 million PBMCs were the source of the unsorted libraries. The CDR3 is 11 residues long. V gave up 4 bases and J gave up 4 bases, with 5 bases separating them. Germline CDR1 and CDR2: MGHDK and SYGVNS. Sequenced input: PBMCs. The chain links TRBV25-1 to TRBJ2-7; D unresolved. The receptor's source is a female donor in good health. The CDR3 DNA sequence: TGTGCCAGCAGTGGAAGATACGAGCAGTACTTC. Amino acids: CASSGRYEQYF.